This T cell receptor beta chain originates from a study of T cell responses to AZD1222 COVID-19 vaccine. Germline V lookup: CDR1 SGHRS, CDR2 YFSETQ. The CDR3 runs to 14 residues. The junction had 5 bases not matched to a gene; V was cut back by 4 bases and J by 5 bases. The data were produced by immunoSEQ multiplex PCR, yet TCRdb's version contains in-frame clones alone and is incomplete. The table lists some 96,000 clones, around 90% of them singletons. V gene TRBV5-1 combines with J gene TRBJ2-2; TRBD2 matches at 7 bases. The source of this sequence is an adult in good health. Sequenced here: peripheral blood, sampled on day 0 of AZD1222 vaccination. CDR3 DNA sequence: TGCGCCAGCAGCCCAGGACTAGGGACCGGGGAGCTGTTTTTT. Its protein is CASSPGLGTGELFF.